These 30 T cell receptor beta chains came from one sample sequenced in a study of radiotherapy plus CTLA-4 blockade in lung cancer. TCRdb keeps only in-frame clones here, not all; method: immunoSEQ multiplex PCR. The data show approximately 12,000 clones, around 84% seen once. This specimen was peripheral blood, taken from a patient treated with radiotherapy plus ipilimumab. The receptors shown here come from a human donor with non-small cell lung cancer that progressed on radiotherapy plus ipilimumab.

The rearrangement joins TRBV29-1 to TRBJ1-2; the D is unclear. Trimming took 4 bases from V and 1 from J, leaving 13 bases between them. The CDR3 covers 14 residues. Germline CDR1 is SQVTM and CDR2 is ANQGSEA. CDR3 bases: TGCAGCGTTGCCCCCGCTGGCTTTAACTATGGCTACACCTTC. It specifies CSVAPAGFNYGYTF.

The rearrangement links TRBV4-2 to TRBJ2-1; 9 nucleotides match TRBD1. CDR3 length: 15 amino acids. Germline V CDR1 and CDR2: LGHNA, YNFKEQ. V shed 1 base and J 5 bases; nucleotides not matched to a gene: 3. DNA of the CDR3: TGTGCCAGCAGCCAAGGGGACAGGGAGAACAATGAGCAGTTCTTC. Translated, it gives CASSQGDRENNEQFF.

This clone was observed a handful of times. The V and J genes are TRBV7-2 and TRBJ1-5; D call uncertain. Germline loops: CDR1 SGHTA, CDR2 FQGNSA. The V gene lost 2 bases and the J gene lost 10 bases, with 12 bases spanning the gap. CDR3 length: 13 amino acids. The CDR3 DNA reads TGTGCCAGCAGCTTAAACAGTTTGAGCCCCCAGCATTTT. This codes for CASSLNSLSPQHF.

The chain recombines TRBV6-1 with TRBJ1-2; D remains unclear. The CDR3 has 16 residues. The germline V and J ends were trimmed by 0 bases and 0 bases, with 11 bases remaining between them. Germline V gene sequence: CDR1 MNHNS, CDR2 SASEGT. CDR3 nucleotide sequence: TGTGCCAGCAGTGAAGCAGGAGGGTTAGCTAACTATGGCTACACCTTC. Translating gives CASSEAGGLANYGYTF.

The chain links TRBV28 to TRBJ1-1; D might be TRBD1 (6 bases). V shed 6 bases and J shed 4 bases, with 24 bases lying between them. The V gene's germline CDR1 is MDHEN and CDR2 SYDVKM. There are 17 residues in the CDR3. CDR3 coding DNA: TGTGCCAGCAGCACATTTGGGTGGACAGATCTTGGCACTGAAGCTTTCTTT. The encoded protein is CASSTFGWTDLGTEAFF.

This clone was observed a single time. CDR3 sequence (DNA): TGTGCCAGCACCCGGAGACAGACAGATACGCAGTATTTT. It specifies CASTRRQTDTQYF. V is TRBV2 and J is TRBJ2-3, with a possible D match to TRBD1 (5 bases). The CDR3 totals 13 residues. V dropped 7 bases and J dropped 3 bases, with 11 bases sitting between them. The germline gives CDR1 SNHLY, CDR2 FYNNEI.

The CDR3 region is CASSLEGLAAYEQYF. CDR3 coding DNA: TGTGCCAGCAGCTTAGAGGGACTAGCTGCTTACGAGCAGTACTTC. The rearrangement links TRBV7-6 to TRBJ2-7, with TRBD2 matching over 9 bases. There are 15 residues in the CDR3. J gave up 4 bases and V 1 base, and 5 bases lay outside the gene matches. CDR1 and CDR2 from the germline V gene are SGHVS and FNYEAQ.

The V and J genes are TRBV7-3 and TRBJ1-3; 7 positions agree with TRBD1. This CDR3 comprises 15 residues. In germline, CDR1 is SGHTA, CDR2 FQGTGA. Unmatched junction bases numbered 7, after V lost 5 bases and J lost 3 bases. This CDR3 is CASSPDRDRGNTIYF. The CDR3 DNA reads as TGTGCCAGCAGCCCAGACAGGGACCGTGGAAACACCATATATTTT. Filled out from reference TRBV7-3 and TRBJ1-3, the complete variable domain reads GAGVSQTPSNKVTEKGKYVELRCDPISGHTALYWYRQSLGQGPEFLIYFQGTGAADDSGLPNDRFFAVRPEGSVSTLKIQRTERGDSAVYLCASSPDRDRGNTIYFGEGSWLTVV.

The chain joins TRBV7-8 to TRBJ2-3; 8 bases are shared with TRBD2. The CDR3 extends over 17 amino acids. CDR1 and CDR2 (germline): SGHVS, FQNEAQ. With 5 bases clipped from V and 0 bases from J, the junction kept 10 bases outside the gene matches. This CDR3 is CASSPRRTSPSTDTQYF. Written as DNA, the CDR3 is TGTGCCAGCAGCCCCCGACGGACTAGCCCTAGCACAGATACGCAGTATTTT.

The chain recombines TRBV19 with TRBJ1-1, with TRBD1 as a possible D gene (5 bases). V was cut by 6 bases and J by 4 bases, with 21 bases left in between. The germline CDR1 and CDR2 sequences are LNHDA and SQIVND (reference sequence). CDR3 length: 16 amino acids. CDR3 residues: CASRPGFGRVGTEAFF. As DNA, the CDR3 is TGTGCCAGTAGACCAGGGTTCGGGAGGGTTGGCACTGAAGCTTTCTTT.

The chain uses TRBV7-9 and TRBJ1-3; D is ambiguous. Germline V gives CDR1 SEHNR, CDR2 FQNEAQ (reference sequence). The V gene lost 0 bases and the J gene lost 2 bases, with 14 bases spanning the gap. The CDR3 length is 17 residues. The CDR3 spells CASSLAGILLAGNTIYF. DNA of the CDR3: TGTGCCAGCAGCTTAGCGGGCATACTTTTAGCTGGAAACACCATATATTTT. Drawing the rest from reference TRBV7-9 and TRBJ1-3, the complete variable domain is DTGVSQNPRHKITKRGQNVTFRCDPISEHNRLYWYRQTLGQGPEFLTYFQNEAQLEKSRLLSDRFSAERPKGSFSTLEIQRTEQGDSAMYLCASSLAGILLAGNTIYFGEGSWLTVV.

The chain is built from TRBV4-1 and TRBJ1-2, with 8 bases lining up with TRBD1. Germline V gives CDR1 MGHRA, CDR2 YSYEKL. The CDR3 covers 15 residues. The V and J ends lost 2 bases and 12 bases, in that order; junction bases with no gene match: 14. The CDR3 DNA reads as TGCGCCAGCAGCCAACCCTTCGACAGGGGTATGAGGGACACCTTC. Protein: CASSQPFDRGMRDTF.

The chain carries TRBV2 and TRBJ2-3; 12 nucleotides agree with TRBD2. The V gene's germline CDR1 is SNHLY and CDR2 FYNNEI. The CDR3 length is 15 residues. The V segment lost 6 bases and the J segment 4 bases; nucleotides outside the gene matches: 5. CDR3 loop: CASRELAGGPDTQYF. CDR3 bases: TGTGCCAGCAGAGAGCTAGCGGGGGGGCCAGATACGCAGTATTTT.

The chain recombines TRBV29-1 with TRBJ1-1; unclear D gene. CDR1 is SQVTM and CDR2 is ANQGSEA in the germline V gene. CDR3 length: 13 residues. Trimming left V 4 bases short and J 4 bases short, with 13 bases between. The CDR3 is CSVVPTLTTEAFF. DNA for the CDR3: TGCAGCGTTGTCCCCACGCTAACCACTGAAGCTTTCTTT.

The J gene is TRBJ1-5, the V gene TRBV6-5; the D gene is possibly TRBD1 (5 bases). The CDR3 contains 14 residues. With 2 bases removed from V and 1 base from J, the gap between germline ends came to 6 bases. Germline CDR1 is MNHEY and CDR2 is SVGAGI. This CDR3 is CASSYDSSNQPQHF. CDR3 nucleotide sequence: TGTGCCAGCAGTTACGACAGCAGCAATCAGCCCCAGCATTTT.

This clone showed up just a few times. The same CDR3 also results from other DNA sequences found in this sample. The rearrangement uses TRBV7-3 and TRBJ2-2; perhaps TRBD1 as D (6 bases). From germline, CDR1 is SGHTA and CDR2 FQGTGA. The CDR3 contains 15 residues. V was shortened by 5 bases and J by 1 base, with 11 bases between the two germline ends. DNA of the CDR3: TGTGCCAGCAGCGCCTCGGGACAGAACACCGGGGAGCTGTTTTTT. Protein: CASSASGQNTGELFF.

This sequence joins TRBV5-4 and TRBJ2-7; no clear D gene. Germline V lookup: CDR1 SGHNT, CDR2 YYREEE (reference sequence). The V end was cut by 4 bases, the J end by 2 bases, with 10 bases between. This CDR3 spans 13 amino acids. The CDR3 sequence: CASSAWGPYEQYF. The CDR3, as DNA: TGTGCCAGCAGCGCGTGGGGTCCCTACGAGCAGTACTTC.

The count of this clone is one. The chain employs TRBV9 and TRBJ1-4; TRBD1 matches 7 bases. This CDR3 is 15 amino acids long. After removal of 4 bases from V and 7 bases from J, the junction contained 10 bases not matched to a gene. Germline V gene data show CDR1 as SGDLS and CDR2 as YYNGEE. This CDR3 is CASSTREGASEKLFF. CDR3 sequence (DNA): TGTGCCAGCAGCACCCGGGAGGGGGCGAGTGAAAAACTGTTTTTT.

This clone has just a few counts. The chain uses TRBV18 and TRBJ2-5; D unresolved. The end of the DNA fits TRBJ2-7 better, so the J call may be wrong. Germline-derived CDR1 and CDR2 are KGHSH and LQKENI. This CDR3 contains 12 residues. This CDR3 is CASSPSNYEQYF. CDR3 nucleotide sequence: TGTGCCAGCTCACCATCAAACTACGAGCAGTACTTC.

This chain joins TRBV2 and TRBJ2-3; 7 bases align to TRBD2. Germline V lookup: CDR1 SNHLY, CDR2 FYNNEI. After removal of 10 bases from V and 1 base from J, the junction contained 8 bases not matched to a gene. The CDR3 length is 14 residues. The CDR3 reads CAKRGGSGTDTQYF. Written as DNA, the CDR3 is TGTGCCAAGCGGGGAGGTTCTGGCACAGATACGCAGTATTTT.

CDR3: CASSPPGGPLGSPLHF. The CDR3 bases are TGCGCCAGCAGCCCACCCGGGGGACCCTTAGGTTCACCCCTCCACTTT. The chain is built from TRBV4-1 and TRBJ1-6, with a possible D match to TRBD1 (5 bases). V dropped 4 bases and J dropped 9 bases, with 19 bases sitting between them. Per the germline V gene, CDR1 is MGHRA and CDR2 is YSYEKL. The CDR3 length is 16 residues.

The gene calls are TRBV2 and TRBJ2-4, with 8 nucleotides matching TRBD1. V was clipped by 4 bases and J by 6 bases; unmatched bases: 5. The CDR3 contains 14 residues. Germline loops: CDR1 SNHLY, CDR2 FYNNEI. The CDR3 DNA follows: TGTGCCAGCAGTGCTCAGGGGGCTGTAAACATTCAGTACTTC. Protein: CASSAQGAVNIQYF. Based on the CDR3 plus reference TRBV2 and TRBJ2-4, the full variable domain is EPEVTQTPSHQVTQMGQEVILRCVPISNHLYFYWYRQILGQKVEFLVSFYNNEISEKSEIFDDQFSVERPDGSNFTLKIRSTKLEDSAMYFCASSAQGAVNIQYFGAGTRLSVL.

The chain recombines TRBV11-2 with TRBJ2-3, with D perhaps matching TRBD1 (7 bases). In germline, CDR1 is SGHAT, CDR2 FQNNGV. The CDR3 spans 13 residues. Trimming left V 4 bases short and J 7 bases short, with 12 bases between. The CDR3 coding sequence is TGTGCCAGCAGCTCAGGGGGGCGAAATACGCAGTATTTT. Its translation is CASSSGGRNTQYF.

The J gene is TRBJ1-1, the V gene TRBV6-1; TRBD1 matches at 7 bases. The CDR3 spans 12 residues. The V and J ends lost 8 bases and 6 bases, in that order; junction bases with no gene match: 6. Germline CDR1 reads MNHNS; CDR2 reads SASEGT. CDR3: CASVKGAPEAFF. DNA of the CDR3: TGTGCCAGCGTCAAGGGGGCGCCTGAAGCTTTCTTT.

The chain couples TRBV5-4 to TRBJ1-6, with D possibly being TRBD1 (5 bases). The CDR3 contains 14 residues. Germline V lookup: CDR1 SGHNT, CDR2 YYREEE (reference sequence). V dropped 4 bases and J dropped 4 bases, with 9 bases sitting between them. CDR3 sequence (DNA): TGTGCCAGCAGCAGGGACGGATATAATTCACCCCTCCACTTT. It yields the protein CASSRDGYNSPLHF.

This chain uses TRBV7-9 with TRBJ1-1, with a tentative D call TRBD1 (5 bases). CDR3 length: 16 residues. Germline V gives CDR1 SEHNR, CDR2 FQNEAQ (reference sequence). V dropped 1 base and J dropped 3 bases, with 15 bases sitting between them. In DNA form, the CDR3 reads TGTGCCAGCAGCTTAGGGGGCGGAGGGTGGGACACTGAAGCTTTCTTT. Encoded protein: CASSLGGGGWDTEAFF. Variable domain in full (rest from reference TRBV7-9 and TRBJ1-1): DTGVSQNPRHKITKRGQNVTFRCDPISEHNRLYWYRQTLGQGPEFLTYFQNEAQLEKSRLLSDRFSAERPKGSFSTLEIQRTEQGDSAMYLCASSLGGGGWDTEAFFGQGTRLTVV.

The genes are TRBV18 and TRBJ1-3; a weak D match, TRBD1 (6 bases). The CDR3 is made up of 17 amino acids. V gave up 2 bases and J gave up 0 bases, with 14 bases separating them. CDR1 and CDR2 from the germline V gene are KGHSH and LQKENI. The CDR3 sequence is CASSPSTGANSGNTIYF. In DNA, the CDR3 is TGTGCCAGCTCACCATCAACGGGGGCTAACTCTGGAAACACCATATATTTT.

The chain links TRBV6-5 to TRBJ2-3; no reliable D call. Trimming took 1 base from V and 0 from J, leaving 2 bases between them. Germline-derived CDR1 and CDR2 are MNHEY and SVGAGI. The CDR3 is 13 amino acids. CDR3 sequence reads: CASSYFSTDTQYF. The CDR3 region has the DNA TGTGCCAGCAGTTACTTTAGCACAGATACGCAGTATTTT.

This chain connects TRBV7-2 to TRBJ2-7; 8 nucleotides match TRBD2. CDR3 size: 15 residues. Germline loops: CDR1 SGHTA, CDR2 FQGNSA. V shed 1 base, J shed 7 bases, and the junction held 9 bases outside the gene matches. The CDR3 reads CASSLVSGGTREQYF. As DNA, the CDR3 is TGTGCCAGCAGCTTAGTATCGGGGGGGACACGGGAGCAGTACTTC.

The rearrangement joins TRBV11-2 to TRBJ1-1; the D is unclear. CDR1 is SGHAT, CDR2 FQNNGV, per germline. This CDR3 contains 13 residues. Trimming took 2 bases from V and 6 from J, leaving 10 bases between them. CDR3: CASSLNEVSEAFF. The CDR3 nucleotides read TGTGCCAGCAGCTTAAATGAGGTTTCTGAAGCTTTCTTT.